The clone carrying this TCR beta chain was counted at least ten times. This record comes from a study of blood T cell repertoires in COVID-19. Study details: Some COVID-19 samples were acute and others convalescent; all came from the United States, Italy and Spain. T cells, B-cell-depleted T cells, or PBMCs provided the cDNA or gDNA that served as material.

Per the study methods: Nucleated cell counts were estimated from reference gene primer amplification. Assay: immunoSEQ multiplex PCR; the TCRdb copy retains only in-frame clones and omits some. For V, J and clone size, that table is used; D and trimming come from the DNA. The top ten hold about 3% of the sample, which has 150,000 to 200,000 clones, approximately 79% seen once. The germline gives CDR1 LGHNA, CDR2 YSLEER. V lost 2 bases and J lost 4, with 12 bases in between. CDR3 length: 14 amino acids. The rearrangement links TRBV4-3 to TRBJ2-7, with D possibly being TRBD1 (5 bases). This TCR was sampled from an elderly woman with acute or convalescent COVID-19. The sequencing input was peripheral blood. For the CDR3, the DNA is TGCGCCAGCAGCCAAAACCCCCAGGGTTACGAGCAGTACTTC. It specifies CASSQNPQGYEQYF.